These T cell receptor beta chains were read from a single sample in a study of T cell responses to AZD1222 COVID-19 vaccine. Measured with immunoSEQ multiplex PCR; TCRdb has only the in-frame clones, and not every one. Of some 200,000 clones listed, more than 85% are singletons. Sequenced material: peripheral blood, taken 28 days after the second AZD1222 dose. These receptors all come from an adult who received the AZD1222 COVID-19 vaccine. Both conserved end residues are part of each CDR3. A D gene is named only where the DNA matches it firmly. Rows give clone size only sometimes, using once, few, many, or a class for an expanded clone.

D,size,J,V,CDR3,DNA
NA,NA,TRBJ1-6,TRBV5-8,CASTRRGYNSPLHF,TGTGCCAGCACCCGGAGGGGGTATAATTCACCCCTCCACTTT
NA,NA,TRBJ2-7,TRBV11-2,CASSFTGAYEQYF,TGTGCCAGCAGCTTTACCGGGGCCTACGAGCAGTACTTC
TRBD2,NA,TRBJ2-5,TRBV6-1,CASSEAGIRLAGQETQYF,TGTGCCAGCAGTGAAGCGGGTATTCGACTAGCGGGACAAGAGACCCAGTACTTC
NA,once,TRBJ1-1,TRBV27,CASSPGNTEAFF,TGTGCCAGCTCCCCGGGGAACACTGAAGCTTTCTTT
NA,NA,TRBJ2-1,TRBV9,CASSVALGSYNEQFF,TGTGCCAGCAGCGTAGCGTTAGGCTCCTACAATGAGCAGTTCTTC
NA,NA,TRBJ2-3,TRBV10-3,CAISEGAEGAGTDTQYF,TGTGCCATCAGTGAAGGGGCGGAGGGAGCGGGCACAGATACGCAGTATTTT
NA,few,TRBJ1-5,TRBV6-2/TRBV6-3,CASSFLGNQPQHF,TGTGCCAGCAGTTTCTTAGGCAATCAGCCCCAGCATTTT
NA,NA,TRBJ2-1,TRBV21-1,CASSLNPLMGGYNEQFF,TGTGCCAGCAGCCTCAACCCTCTCATGGGGGGGTACAATGAGCAGTTCTTC
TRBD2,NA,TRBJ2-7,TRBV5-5,CASSWTSGRAYEQYF,TGTGCCAGCAGCTGGACTAGCGGGAGGGCCTACGAGCAGTACTTC
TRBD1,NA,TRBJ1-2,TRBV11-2,CASSSTGGHYGYTF,TGTGCCAGCAGCTCGACAGGGGGACACTATGGCTACACCTTC
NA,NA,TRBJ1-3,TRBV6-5,CASSYSARPSGNTIYF,TGTGCCAGCAGTTACTCGGCCAGACCCTCTGGAAACACCATATATTTT
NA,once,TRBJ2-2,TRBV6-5,CASSQGGYTGELFF,TGTGCCAGCAGCCAAGGAGGTTACACCGGGGAGCTGTTTTTT
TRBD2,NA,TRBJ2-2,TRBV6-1,CASSKAGGGTGELFF,TGTGCCAGCAGTAAAGCGGGGGGAGGTACCGGGGAGCTGTTTTTT
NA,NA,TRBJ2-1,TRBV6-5,CASSYRGGVGYNEQFF,TGTGCCAGCAGTTACCGTGGAGGGGTGGGGTACAATGAGCAGTTCTTC
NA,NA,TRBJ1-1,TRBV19,CASSEGTTKMNTEAFF,TGTGCCAGTAGTGAGGGGACCACAAAAATGAACACTGAAGCTTTCTTT
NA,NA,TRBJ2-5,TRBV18,CASSPLPPEGETQYF,TGTGCCAGCTCACCCCTTCCACCGGAGGGAGAGACCCAGTACTTC
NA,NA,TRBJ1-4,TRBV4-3,CASSLGPGGSLTNEKLFF,TGCGCCAGCAGCCTGGGCCCCGGAGGGAGTTTGACTAATGAAAAACTGTTTTTT
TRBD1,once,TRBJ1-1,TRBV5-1,CASSLNTGGTEAFF,TGCGCCAGCAGCTTGAATACAGGGGGCACTGAAGCTTTCTTT
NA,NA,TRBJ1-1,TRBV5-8,CASSPWWGGNTEAFF,TGTGCCAGCAGCCCATGGTGGGGGGGGAACACTGAAGCTTTCTTT
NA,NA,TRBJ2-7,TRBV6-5,CASSLDSYEQYF,TGTGCCAGCAGTCTTGACAGCTACGAGCAGTACTTC
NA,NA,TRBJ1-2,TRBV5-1,CASSFGQAYGYTF,TGCGCCAGCAGCTTTGGTCAAGCCTATGGCTACACCTTC
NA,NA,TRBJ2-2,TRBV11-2,CASSLLLVGSGELFF,TGTGCCAGCAGCTTATTGTTAGTAGGTTCCGGGGAGCTGTTTTTT
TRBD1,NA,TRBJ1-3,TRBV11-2,CASSSQGGRNTIYF,TGTGCCAGCAGCTCACAGGGGGGGAGAAACACCATATATTTT
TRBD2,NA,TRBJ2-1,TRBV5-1,CASSLRNAGVGDEQFF,TGCGCCAGCAGCTTGCGTAATGCGGGAGTAGGGGATGAGCAGTTCTTC
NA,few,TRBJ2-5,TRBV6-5,CASTSGWVKTQYF,TGTGCCAGCACCTCCGGGTGGGTGAAGACCCAGTACTTC
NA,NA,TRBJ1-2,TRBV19,CASGDPQEFYGYTF,TGTGCCAGTGGCGACCCACAGGAATTCTATGGCTACACCTTC
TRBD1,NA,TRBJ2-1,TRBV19,CASRVTGTGALEQFF,TGTGCCAGTCGGGTTACCGGGACAGGGGCCCTTGAGCAGTTCTTC
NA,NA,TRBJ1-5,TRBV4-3,CASSPTVDGGGQPQHF,TGCGCCAGCAGCCCGACCGTAGACGGGGGCGGTCAGCCCCAGCATTTT
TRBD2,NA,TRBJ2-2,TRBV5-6,CASSPRLAGARTGELFF,TGTGCCAGCAGCCCCAGACTAGCGGGAGCTAGGACCGGGGAGCTGTTTTTT
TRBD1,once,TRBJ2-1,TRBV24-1,CATSDRDRANEQFF,TGTGCCACCAGTGATCGGGACAGGGCCAATGAGCAGTTCTTC
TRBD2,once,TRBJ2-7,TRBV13,CASRPSGRAGEQYF,TGTGCCAGCAGACCTAGCGGGAGGGCCGGCGAGCAGTACTTC
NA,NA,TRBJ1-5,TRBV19,CASQAGFYQPQHF,TGTGCCAGTCAGGCAGGGTTTTATCAGCCCCAGCATTTT
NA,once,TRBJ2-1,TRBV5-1,CASSSGLPGSNEQFF,TGCGCCAGCAGCTCGGGACTCCCAGGGAGCAATGAGCAGTTCTTC
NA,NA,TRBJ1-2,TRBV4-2,CASSPNGRFGYTF,TGTGCCAGCAGCCCTAATGGGCGGTTCGGCTACACCTTC
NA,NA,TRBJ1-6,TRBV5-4,CASSLDRNPGSSPLHF,TGTGCCAGCAGCTTGGACAGGAACCCCGGGAGTTCACCCCTCCACTTT
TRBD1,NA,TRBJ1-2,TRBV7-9,CASSPRDRGRFGGYTF,TGTGCCAGCAGCCCCAGGGACAGGGGGCGTTTCGGCGGCTACACCTTC
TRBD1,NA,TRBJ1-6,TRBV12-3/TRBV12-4,CASRDRGLAPLHF,TGTGCCAGCAGGGACAGGGGGCTGGCACCCCTCCACTTT
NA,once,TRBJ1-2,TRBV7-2,CASSLNREYGYTF,TGTGCCAGCAGCTTAAACAGGGAATATGGCTACACCTTC
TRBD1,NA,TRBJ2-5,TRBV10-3,CAISESLIGQGAQETQYF,TGTGCCATCAGTGAGTCCTTAATAGGGCAGGGGGCTCAGGAGACCCAGTACTTC
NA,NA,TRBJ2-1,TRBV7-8,CASSITGTSYNEQFF,TGTGCCAGCAGCATCACCGGGACTTCCTACAATGAGCAGTTCTTC
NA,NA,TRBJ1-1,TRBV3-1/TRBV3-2,CASSPFAEGADTEAFF,TGTGCCAGCAGCCCTTTTGCCGAGGGCGCGGACACTGAAGCTTTCTTT
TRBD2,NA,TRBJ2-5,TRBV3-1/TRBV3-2,CASNLRRGRETQYF,TGTGCCAGCAACCTACGGCGGGGGAGAGAGACCCAGTACTTC